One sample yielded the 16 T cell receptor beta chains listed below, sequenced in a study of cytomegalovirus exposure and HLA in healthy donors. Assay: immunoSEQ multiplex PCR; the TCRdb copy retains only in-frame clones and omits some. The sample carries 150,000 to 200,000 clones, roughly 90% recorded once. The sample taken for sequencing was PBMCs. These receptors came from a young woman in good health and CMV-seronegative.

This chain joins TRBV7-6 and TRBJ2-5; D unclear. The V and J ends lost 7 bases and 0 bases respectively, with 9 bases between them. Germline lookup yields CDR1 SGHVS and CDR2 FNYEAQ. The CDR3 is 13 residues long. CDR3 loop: CASTRQYQETQYF. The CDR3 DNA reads TGTGCCAGCACCCGACAATACCAAGAGACCCAGTACTTC.

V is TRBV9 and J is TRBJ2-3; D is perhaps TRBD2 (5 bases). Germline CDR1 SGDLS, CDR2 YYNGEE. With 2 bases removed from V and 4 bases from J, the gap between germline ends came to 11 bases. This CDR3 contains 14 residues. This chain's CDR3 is CASSVRLAADTQYF. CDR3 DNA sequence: TGTGCCAGCAGCGTGCGGCTAGCTGCAGATACGCAGTATTTT. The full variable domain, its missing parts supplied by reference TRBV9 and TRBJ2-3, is DSGVTQTPKHLITATGQRVTLRCSPRSGDLSVYWYQQSLDQGLQFLIQYYNGEERAKGNILERFSAQQFPDLHSELNLSSLELGDSALYFCASSVRLAADTQYFGPGTRLTVL.

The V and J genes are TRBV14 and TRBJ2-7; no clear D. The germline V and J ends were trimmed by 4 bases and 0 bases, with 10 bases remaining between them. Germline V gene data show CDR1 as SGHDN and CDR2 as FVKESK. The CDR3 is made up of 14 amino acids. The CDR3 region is CASSPSPSSYEQYF. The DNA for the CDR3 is TGTGCCAGCAGCCCCAGTCCCAGCTCCTACGAGCAGTACTTC.

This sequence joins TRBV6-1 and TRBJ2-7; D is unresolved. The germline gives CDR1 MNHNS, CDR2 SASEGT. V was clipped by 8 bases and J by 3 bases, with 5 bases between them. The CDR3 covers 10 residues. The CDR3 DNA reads TGTGCCAGCCTGTACTACGAGCAGTACTTC. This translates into CASLYYEQYF.

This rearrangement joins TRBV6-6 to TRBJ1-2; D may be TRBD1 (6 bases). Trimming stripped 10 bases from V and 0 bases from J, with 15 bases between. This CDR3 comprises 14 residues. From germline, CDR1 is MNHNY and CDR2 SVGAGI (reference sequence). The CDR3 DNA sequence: TGTGCCACCGCAGGGGTGCTAGCTAACTATGGCTACACCTTC. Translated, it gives CATAGVLANYGYTF.

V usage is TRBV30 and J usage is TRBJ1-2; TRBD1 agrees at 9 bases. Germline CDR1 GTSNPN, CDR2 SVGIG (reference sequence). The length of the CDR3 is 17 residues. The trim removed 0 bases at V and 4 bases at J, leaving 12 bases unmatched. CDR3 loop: CAWSVVKGQGVAYGYTF. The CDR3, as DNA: TGTGCCTGGAGTGTAGTGAAGGGACAGGGAGTGGCCTATGGCTACACCTTC.

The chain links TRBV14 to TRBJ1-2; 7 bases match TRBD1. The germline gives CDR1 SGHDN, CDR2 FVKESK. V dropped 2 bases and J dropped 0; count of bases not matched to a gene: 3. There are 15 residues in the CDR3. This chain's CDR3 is CASSQMDRSNYGYTF. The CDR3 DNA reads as TGTGCCAGCAGCCAAATGGACAGGTCTAACTATGGCTACACCTTC.

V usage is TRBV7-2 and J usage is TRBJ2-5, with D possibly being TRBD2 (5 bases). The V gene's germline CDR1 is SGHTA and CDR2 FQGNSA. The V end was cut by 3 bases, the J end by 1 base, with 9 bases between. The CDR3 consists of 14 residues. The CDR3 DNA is TGTGCCAGCAGCTTCCGAGCGGTCCAAGAGACCCAGTACTTC. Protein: CASSFRAVQETQYF. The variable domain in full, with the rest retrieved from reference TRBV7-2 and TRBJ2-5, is GAGVSQSPSNKVTEKGKDVELRCDPISGHTALYWYRQSLGQGLEFLIYFQGNSAPDKSGLPSDRFSAERTGGSVSTLTIQRTQQEDSAVYLCASSFRAVQETQYFGPGTRLLVL.

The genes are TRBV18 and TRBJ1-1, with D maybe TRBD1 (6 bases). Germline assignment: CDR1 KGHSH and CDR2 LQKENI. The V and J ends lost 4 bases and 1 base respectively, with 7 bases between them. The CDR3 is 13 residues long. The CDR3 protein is CASSLTGNTEAFF. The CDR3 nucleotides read TGTGCCAGCTCACTGACAGGGAACACTGAAGCTTTCTTT.

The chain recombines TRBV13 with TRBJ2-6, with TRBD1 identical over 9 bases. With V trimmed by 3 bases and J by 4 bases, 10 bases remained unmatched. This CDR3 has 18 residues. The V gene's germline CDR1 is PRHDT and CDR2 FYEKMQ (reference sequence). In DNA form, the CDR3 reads TGTGCCAGCAGCTTTTCGGGACAGGGCCCCTCGGGGGCCAACGTCCTGACTTTC. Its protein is CASSFSGQGPSGANVLTF. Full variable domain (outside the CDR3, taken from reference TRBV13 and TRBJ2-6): AAGVIQSPRHLIKEKRETATLKCYPIPRHDTVYWYQQGPGQDPQFLISFYEKMQSDKGSIPDRFSAQQFSDYHSELNMSSLELGDSALYFCASSFSGQGPSGANVLTFGAGSRLTVL.

CDR3 DNA: TGTGCCAGCAGTGAGAGGAACAATCAGCCCCAGCATTTT. Encoded protein: CASSERNNQPQHF. J is TRBJ1-5 and V is TRBV2; D is uncertain. The CDR3 totals 13 residues. Germline V lookup: CDR1 SNHLY, CDR2 FYNNEI. V was clipped by 3 bases and J by 3 bases, with 6 bases between them.

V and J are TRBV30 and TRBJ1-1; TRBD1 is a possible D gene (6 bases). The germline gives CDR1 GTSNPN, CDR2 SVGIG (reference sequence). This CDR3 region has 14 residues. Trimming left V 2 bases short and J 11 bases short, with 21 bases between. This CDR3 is CAWSPGRGRVGAFF. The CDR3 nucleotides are TGTGCCTGGAGTCCAGGGAGGGGGAGAGTGGGTGCTTTCTTT.

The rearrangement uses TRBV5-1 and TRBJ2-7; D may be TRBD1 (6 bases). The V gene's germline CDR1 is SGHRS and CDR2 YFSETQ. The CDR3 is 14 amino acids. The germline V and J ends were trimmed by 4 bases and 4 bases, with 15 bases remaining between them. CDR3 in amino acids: CASSVGASGYEQYF. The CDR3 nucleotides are TGCGCCAGCAGCGTGGGGGCCTCGGGGTACGAGCAGTACTTC.

In nucleotides, the CDR3 is TGTGCCAGTAGTCGGACACCGAACACTGAAGCTTTCTTT. Translated: CASSRTPNTEAFF. This chain links TRBV19 with TRBJ1-1; a weak D match, TRBD1 (5 bases). V was clipped by 5 bases and J by 1 base, with 8 bases between them. Germline CDR1 reads LNHDA; CDR2 reads SQIVND (reference sequence). This CDR3 has 13 amino acids.

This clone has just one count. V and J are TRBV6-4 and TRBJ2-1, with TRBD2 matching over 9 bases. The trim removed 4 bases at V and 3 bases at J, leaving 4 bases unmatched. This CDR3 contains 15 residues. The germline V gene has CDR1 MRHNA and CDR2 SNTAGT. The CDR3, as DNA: TGTGCCAGCAGTGCGGCGGGAGGGGACTACAATGAGCAGTTCTTC. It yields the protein CASSAAGGDYNEQFF.

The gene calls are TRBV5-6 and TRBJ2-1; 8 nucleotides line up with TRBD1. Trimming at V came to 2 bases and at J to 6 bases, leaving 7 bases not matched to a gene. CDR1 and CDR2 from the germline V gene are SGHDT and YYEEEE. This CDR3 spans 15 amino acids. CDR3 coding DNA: TGTGCCAGCAGCTTCCTGGACAGGGATAGCAATGAGCAGTTCTTC. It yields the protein CASSFLDRDSNEQFF.